This T cell receptor (beta chain) was identified in a study of a mutant IDH1 vaccine in newly diagnosed glioma. CDR1 is MGHRA, CDR2 YSYEKL, per germline. V was trimmed by 3 bases and J by 1 base, leaving 18 bases between them. CDR3 length equals 17 residues. Time point noted: week 47, end of study. Doses comprised 300 ug of mutant IDH1 20-mer peptide each, plus topical imiquimod. Here immunoSEQ multiplex PCR was the method, and the copy in TCRdb shows in-frame clones only, minus some. The sample lists some 50,000 clones; around 60% were seen once. This clone has only one observation. Antigen unknown. This material consisted of peripheral blood mononuclear cells (PBMCs), taken from a glioma patient whose treatment included an IDH1 peptide vaccine. This chain joins TRBV4-1 and TRBJ1-1; D is possibly TRBD1 (5 bases). This TCR was recovered from a man aged 35-49 years with glioma. Some clones in this sample may be carry-over from other donors' samples. CDR3 bases: TGCGCCAGCAGCCAGAGATCTGGCGGACACGGGAACACTGAAGCTTTCTTT. Translated, it gives CASSQRSGGHGNTEAFF.